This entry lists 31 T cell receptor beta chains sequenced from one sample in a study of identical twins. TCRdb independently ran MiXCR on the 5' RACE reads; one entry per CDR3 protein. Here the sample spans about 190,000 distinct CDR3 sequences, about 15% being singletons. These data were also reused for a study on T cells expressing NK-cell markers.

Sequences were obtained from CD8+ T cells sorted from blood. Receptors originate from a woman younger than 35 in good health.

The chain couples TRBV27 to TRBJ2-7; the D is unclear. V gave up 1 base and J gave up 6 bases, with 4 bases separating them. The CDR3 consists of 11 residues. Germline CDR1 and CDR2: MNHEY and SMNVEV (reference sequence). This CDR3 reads CASSLWPEQYF. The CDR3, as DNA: TGTGCCAGCAGTTTATGGCCCGAGCAGTACTTC.

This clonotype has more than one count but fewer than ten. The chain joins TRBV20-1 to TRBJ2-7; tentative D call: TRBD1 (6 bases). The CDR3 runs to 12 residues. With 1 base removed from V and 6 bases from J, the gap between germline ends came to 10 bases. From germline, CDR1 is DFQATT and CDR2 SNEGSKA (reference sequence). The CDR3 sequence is CSARAAGAEQYF. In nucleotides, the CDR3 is TGCAGTGCTAGAGCCGCAGGGGCCGAGCAGTACTTC.

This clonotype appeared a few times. CDR3 DNA: TGTGCCAGCAGTCCTCGGGTCGAGCAGTACTTC. Translation gives CASSPRVEQYF. The V call is TRBV12-3 or TRBV12-4, the J call TRBJ2-7, with no clear D. The ends were cut back, 5 bases at V and 6 bases at J, with 8 bases in the middle. The CDR3 has 11 amino acids.

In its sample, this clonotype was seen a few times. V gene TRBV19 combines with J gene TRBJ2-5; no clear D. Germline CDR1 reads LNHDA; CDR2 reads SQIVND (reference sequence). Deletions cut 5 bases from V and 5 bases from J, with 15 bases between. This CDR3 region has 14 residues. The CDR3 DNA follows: TGTGCCAGTAGTCCCCCCTATGCGGCGGAGACCCAGTACTTC. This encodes CASSPPYAAETQYF.

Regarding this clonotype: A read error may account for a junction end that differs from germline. CDR3 sequence (DNA): TGTGCTAGCAGCTTAGAGCCCGGGACTAGCGGGGGATCTCAAGAGACCCAGTACTTC. It codes for CASSLEPGTSGGSQETQYF. The rearrangement joins TRBV7-7 to TRBJ2-5, with 14 bases matching TRBD2. The germline V gene has CDR1 SSHAT and CDR2 FNYEAQ (reference sequence). This CDR3 has 19 residues.

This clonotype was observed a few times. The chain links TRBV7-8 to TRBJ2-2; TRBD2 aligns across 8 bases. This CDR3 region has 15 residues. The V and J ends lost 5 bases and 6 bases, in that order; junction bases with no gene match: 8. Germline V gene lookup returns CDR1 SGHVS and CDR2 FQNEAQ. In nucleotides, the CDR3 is TGTGCCAGCAGCATGGGGACTAGTGTCTCCGGGGAGCTGTTTTTT. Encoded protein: CASSMGTSVSGELFF.

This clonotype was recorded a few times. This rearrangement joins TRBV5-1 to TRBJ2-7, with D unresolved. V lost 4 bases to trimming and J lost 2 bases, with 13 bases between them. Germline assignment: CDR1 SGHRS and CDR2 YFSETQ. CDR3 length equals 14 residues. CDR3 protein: CASSPVTATYEQYF. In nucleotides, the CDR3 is TGCGCCAGCAGCCCAGTAACGGCTACCTACGAGCAGTACTTC.

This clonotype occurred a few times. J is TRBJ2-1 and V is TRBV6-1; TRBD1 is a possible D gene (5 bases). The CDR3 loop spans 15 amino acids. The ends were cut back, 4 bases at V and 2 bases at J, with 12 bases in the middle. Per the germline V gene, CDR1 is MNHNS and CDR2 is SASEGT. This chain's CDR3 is CASSALRGPYNEQFF. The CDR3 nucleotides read TGTGCCAGCAGTGCGCTTAGGGGCCCCTACAATGAGCAGTTCTTC.

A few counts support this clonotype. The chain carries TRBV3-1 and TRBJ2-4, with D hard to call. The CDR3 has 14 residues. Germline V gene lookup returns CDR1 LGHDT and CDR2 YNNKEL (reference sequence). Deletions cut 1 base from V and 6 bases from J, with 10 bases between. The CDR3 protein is CASSQGTAANIQYF. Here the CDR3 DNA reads TGTGCCAGCAGCCAAGGTACAGCTGCAAACATTCAGTACTTC.

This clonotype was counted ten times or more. Here the CDR3 DNA reads TGTGCCAGCACGAAGGACACCGGGGAGCTGTTTTTT. Residues: CASTKDTGELFF. The rearrangement links TRBV12-3 or TRBV12-4 to TRBJ2-2; D not certain. Between the trimmed V and J ends, which lost 7 bases and 3 bases, there was a span of 6 bases. The CDR3 is 12 amino acids.

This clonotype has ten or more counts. CDR3 protein: CASSLTNYGYTF. In nucleotides, the CDR3 is TGTGCCAGCAGTCTCACTAACTATGGCTACACCTTC. The chain employs TRBV12-3 or TRBV12-4 and TRBJ1-2; D unclear. The V end lost 5 bases, the J end lost 0 bases, and 4 bases lay between the germline ends. The CDR3 covers 12 residues.

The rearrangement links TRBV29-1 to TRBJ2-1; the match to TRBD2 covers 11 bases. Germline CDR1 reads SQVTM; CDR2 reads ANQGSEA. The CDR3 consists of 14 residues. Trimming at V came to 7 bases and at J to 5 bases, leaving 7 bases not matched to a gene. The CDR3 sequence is CSASGRTGDNEQFF. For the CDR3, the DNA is TGCAGCGCTAGCGGGAGGACCGGCGACAATGAGCAGTTCTTC.

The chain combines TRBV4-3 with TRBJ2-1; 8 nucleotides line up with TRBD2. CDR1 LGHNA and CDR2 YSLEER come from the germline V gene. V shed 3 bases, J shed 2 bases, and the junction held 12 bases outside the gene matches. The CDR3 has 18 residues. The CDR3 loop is CASSQDIRSGSTYNEQFF. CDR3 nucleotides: TGCGCCAGCAGCCAGGATATACGCAGCGGGAGCACCTACAATGAGCAGTTCTTC.

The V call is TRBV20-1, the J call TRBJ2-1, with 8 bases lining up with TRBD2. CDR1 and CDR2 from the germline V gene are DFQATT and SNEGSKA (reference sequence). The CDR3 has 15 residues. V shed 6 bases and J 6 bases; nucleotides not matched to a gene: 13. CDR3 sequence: CSAPHGTSMGNEQFF. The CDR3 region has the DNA TGCAGTGCCCCCCACGGGACTAGTATGGGCAATGAGCAGTTCTTC.

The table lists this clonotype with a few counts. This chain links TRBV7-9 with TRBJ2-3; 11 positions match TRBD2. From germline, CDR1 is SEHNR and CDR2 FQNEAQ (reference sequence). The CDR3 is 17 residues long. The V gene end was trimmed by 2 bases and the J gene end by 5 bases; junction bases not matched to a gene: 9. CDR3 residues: CASSLSNLAGGGDTQYF. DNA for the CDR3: TGTGCCAGCAGCTTATCCAATTTAGCGGGAGGGGGAGATACGCAGTATTTT.

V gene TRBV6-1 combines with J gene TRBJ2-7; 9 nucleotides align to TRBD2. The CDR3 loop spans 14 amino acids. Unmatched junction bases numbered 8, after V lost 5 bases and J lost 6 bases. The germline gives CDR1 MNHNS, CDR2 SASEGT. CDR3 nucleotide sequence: TGTGCCAGCAGTCCGATTAGCGGGAGCTCCGAGCAGTACTTC. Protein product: CASSPISGSSEQYF.

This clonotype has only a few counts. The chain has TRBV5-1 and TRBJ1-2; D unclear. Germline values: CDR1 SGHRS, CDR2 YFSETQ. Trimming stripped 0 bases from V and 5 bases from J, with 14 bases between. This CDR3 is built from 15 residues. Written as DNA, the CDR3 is TGCGCCAGCAGCTTGGAAGGAGGGATGGGATATGGCTACACCTTC. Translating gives CASSLEGGMGYGYTF.

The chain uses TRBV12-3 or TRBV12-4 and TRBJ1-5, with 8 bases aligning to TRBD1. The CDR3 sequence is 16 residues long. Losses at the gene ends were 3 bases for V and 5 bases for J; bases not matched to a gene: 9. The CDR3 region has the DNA TGTGCCAGCAGTTTTAGGAACAGGGGGATGCATCAGCCCCAGCATTTT. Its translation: CASSFRNRGMHQPQHF.

DNA of the CDR3: TGTGCCTCCTGGCTTGAAGCTTTCTTT. Protein sequence: CASWLEAFF. The V and J genes are TRBV3-1 and TRBJ1-1; no firm D call. Germline CDR1 and CDR2: LGHDT and YNNKEL (reference sequence). The CDR3 loop spans 9 amino acids. V was clipped by 11 bases and J by 7 bases, with 8 bases between them.

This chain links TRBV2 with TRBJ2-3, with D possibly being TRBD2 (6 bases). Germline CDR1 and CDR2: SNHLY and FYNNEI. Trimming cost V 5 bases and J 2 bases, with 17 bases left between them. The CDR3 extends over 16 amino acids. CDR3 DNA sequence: TGTGCCAGCAGTTCCGGGACTCAAAAGACCACAGATACGCAGTATTTT. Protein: CASSSGTQKTTDTQYF.

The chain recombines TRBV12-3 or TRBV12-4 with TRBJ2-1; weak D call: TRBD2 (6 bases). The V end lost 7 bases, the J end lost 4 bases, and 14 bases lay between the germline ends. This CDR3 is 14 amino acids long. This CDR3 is CASTTGTVYNEQFF. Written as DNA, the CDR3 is TGTGCCAGCACCACCGGGACTGTTTACAATGAGCAGTTCTTC.

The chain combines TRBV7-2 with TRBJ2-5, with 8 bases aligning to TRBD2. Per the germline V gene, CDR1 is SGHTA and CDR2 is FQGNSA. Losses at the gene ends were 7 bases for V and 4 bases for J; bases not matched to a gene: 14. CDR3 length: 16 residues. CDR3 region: CASIPQRERFGETQYF. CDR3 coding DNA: TGTGCCAGCATCCCCCAGCGGGAGCGGTTTGGAGAGACCCAGTACTTC. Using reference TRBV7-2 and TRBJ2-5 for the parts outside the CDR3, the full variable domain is GAGVSQSPSNKVTEKGKDVELRCDPISGHTALYWYRQSLGQGLEFLIYFQGNSAPDKSGLPSDRFSAERTGGSVSTLTIQRTQQEDSAVYLCASIPQRERFGETQYFGPGTRLLVL.

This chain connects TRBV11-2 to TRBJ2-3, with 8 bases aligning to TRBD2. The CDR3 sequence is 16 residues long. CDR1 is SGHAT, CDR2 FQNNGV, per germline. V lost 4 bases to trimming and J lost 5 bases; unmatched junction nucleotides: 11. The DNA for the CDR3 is TGTGCCAGCAGCTCCCTTACGGGAGGGGCGGGAGATACGCAGTATTTT. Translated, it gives CASSSLTGGAGDTQYF. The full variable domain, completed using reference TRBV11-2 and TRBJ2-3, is EAGVAQSPRYKIIEKRQSVAFWCNPISGHATLYWYQQILGQGPKLLIQFQNNGVVDDSQLPKDRFSAERLKGVDSTLKIQPAKLEDSAVYLCASSSLTGGAGDTQYFGPGTRLTVL.

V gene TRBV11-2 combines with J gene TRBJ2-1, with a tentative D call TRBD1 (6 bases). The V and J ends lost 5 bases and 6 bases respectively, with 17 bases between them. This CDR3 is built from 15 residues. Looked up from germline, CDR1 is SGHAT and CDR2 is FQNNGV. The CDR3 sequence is CASSPGTRNSNEQFF. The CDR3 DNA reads TGTGCCAGCAGCCCAGGGACACGAAACAGCAATGAGCAGTTCTTC.

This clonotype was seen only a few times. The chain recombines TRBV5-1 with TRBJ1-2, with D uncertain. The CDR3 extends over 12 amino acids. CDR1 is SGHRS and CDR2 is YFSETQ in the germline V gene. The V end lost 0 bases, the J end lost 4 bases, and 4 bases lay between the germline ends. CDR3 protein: CASSLARYGYTF. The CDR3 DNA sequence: TGCGCCAGCAGCTTGGCGCGCTATGGCTACACCTTC.

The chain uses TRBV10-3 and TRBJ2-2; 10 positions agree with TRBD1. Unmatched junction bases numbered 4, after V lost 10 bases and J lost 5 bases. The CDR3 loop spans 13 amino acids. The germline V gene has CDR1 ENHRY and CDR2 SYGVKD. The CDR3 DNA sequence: TGTGCCACCCTGGGACAGGGGACCGGGGAGCTGTTTTTT. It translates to CATLGQGTGELFF.

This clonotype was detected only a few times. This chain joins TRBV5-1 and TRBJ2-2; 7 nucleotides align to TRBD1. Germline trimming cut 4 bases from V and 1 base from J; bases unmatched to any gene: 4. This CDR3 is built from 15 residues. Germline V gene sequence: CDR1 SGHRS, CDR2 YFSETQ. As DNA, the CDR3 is TGCGCCAGCAGCGCAGACAGGGTGAACACCGGGGAGCTGTTTTTT. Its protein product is CASSADRVNTGELFF.

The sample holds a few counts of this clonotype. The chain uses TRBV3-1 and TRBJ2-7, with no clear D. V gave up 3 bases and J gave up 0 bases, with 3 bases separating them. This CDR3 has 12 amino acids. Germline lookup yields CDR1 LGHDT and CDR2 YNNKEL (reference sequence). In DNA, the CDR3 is TGTGCCAGCAGCCATCTCTCCTACGAGCAGTACTTC. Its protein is CASSHLSYEQYF.

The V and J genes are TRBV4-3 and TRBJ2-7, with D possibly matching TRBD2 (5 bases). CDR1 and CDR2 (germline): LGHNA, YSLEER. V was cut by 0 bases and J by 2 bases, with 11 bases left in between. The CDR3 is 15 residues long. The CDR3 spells CASSQDPLATYEQYF. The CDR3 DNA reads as TGCGCCAGCAGCCAAGATCCCCTAGCCACCTACGAGCAGTACTTC.

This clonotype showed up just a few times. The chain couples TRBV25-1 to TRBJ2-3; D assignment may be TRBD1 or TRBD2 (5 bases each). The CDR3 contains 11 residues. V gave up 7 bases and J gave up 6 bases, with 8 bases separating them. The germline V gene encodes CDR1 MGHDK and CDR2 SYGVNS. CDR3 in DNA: TGTGCCAGCACCTGGGGGGATACGCAGTATTTT. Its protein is CASTWGDTQYF. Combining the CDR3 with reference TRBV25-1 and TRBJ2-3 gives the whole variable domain EADIYQTPRYLVIGTGKKITLECSQTMGHDKMYWYQQDPGMELHLIHYSYGVNSTEKGDLSSESTVSRIRTEHFPLTLESARPSHTSQYLCASTWGDTQYFGPGTRLTVL.

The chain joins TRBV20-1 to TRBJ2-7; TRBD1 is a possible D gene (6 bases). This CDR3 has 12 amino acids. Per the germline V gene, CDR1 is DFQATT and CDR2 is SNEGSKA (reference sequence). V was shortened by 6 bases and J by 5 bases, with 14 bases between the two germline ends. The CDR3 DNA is TGCAGTGCCCACCAGGGGAGCGACGAGCAGTACTTC. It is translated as CSAHQGSDEQYF.